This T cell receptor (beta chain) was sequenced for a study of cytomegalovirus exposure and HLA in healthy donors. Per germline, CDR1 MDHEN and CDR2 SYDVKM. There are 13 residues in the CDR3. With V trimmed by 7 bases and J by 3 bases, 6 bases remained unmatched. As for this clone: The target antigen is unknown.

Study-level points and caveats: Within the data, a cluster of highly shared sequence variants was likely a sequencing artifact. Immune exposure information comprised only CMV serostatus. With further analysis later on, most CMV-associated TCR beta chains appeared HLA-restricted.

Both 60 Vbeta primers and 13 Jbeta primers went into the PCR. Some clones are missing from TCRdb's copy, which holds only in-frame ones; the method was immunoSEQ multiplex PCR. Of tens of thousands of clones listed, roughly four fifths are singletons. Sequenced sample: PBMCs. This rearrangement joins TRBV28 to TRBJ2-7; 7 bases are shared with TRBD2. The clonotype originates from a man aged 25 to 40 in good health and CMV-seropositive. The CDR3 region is CASTPGGYYEQYF. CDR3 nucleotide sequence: TGTGCCAGCACCCCCGGGGGGTACTACGAGCAGTACTTC.